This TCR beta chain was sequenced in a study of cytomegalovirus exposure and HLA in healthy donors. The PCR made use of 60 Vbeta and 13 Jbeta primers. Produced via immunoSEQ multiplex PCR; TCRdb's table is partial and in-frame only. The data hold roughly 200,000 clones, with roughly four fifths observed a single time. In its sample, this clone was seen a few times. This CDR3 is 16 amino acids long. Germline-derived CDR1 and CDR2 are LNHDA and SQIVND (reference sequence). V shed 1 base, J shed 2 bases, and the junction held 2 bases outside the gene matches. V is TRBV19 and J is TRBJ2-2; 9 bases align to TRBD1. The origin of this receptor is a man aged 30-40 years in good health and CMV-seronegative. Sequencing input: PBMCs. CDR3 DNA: TGTGCCAGTAGTATAGGGACAGGGGCCAACACCGGGGAGCTGTTTTTT. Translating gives CASSIGTGANTGELFF.